Shown below are 29 T cell receptor beta chains from a single sample sequenced in a study of a mutant IDH1 vaccine in newly diagnosed glioma. Antigen specificity for these receptors is unknown. The table came from immunoSEQ multiplex PCR; TCRdb's copy has only in-frame clones and leaves some out. The sample has about 52,000 clones; more than 75% are singletons. Described time point: week 47, end of study. Every vaccination contained 300 ug of the mutant IDH1 20-mer peptide and was paired with topical imiquimod. The sample in question was PBMCs, obtained from a glioma patient whose treatment included an IDH1 peptide vaccine. The receptors stem from a woman in her 40s with glioma. Some clones in this sample may be carry-over from other donors' samples.

This chain connects TRBV2 to TRBJ1-2; 8 bases are shared with TRBD1. The junction had 6 bases not matched to a gene; V was cut back by 6 bases and J by 6 bases. Germline V gene lookup returns CDR1 SNHLY and CDR2 FYNNEI. CDR3 length: 13 amino acids. CDR3 residues: CASRGQETDGYTF. The CDR3 nucleotides are TGTGCCAGCAGGGGACAGGAGACCGATGGCTACACCTTC.

The CDR3 region has the DNA TGTGCCAGCAGCGTCCGGACAGGGATCATAGATGAGCAGTTCTTC. Its protein product is CASSVRTGIIDEQFF. The chain has TRBV9 and TRBJ2-1, with 8 bases that match TRBD1. Germline CDR1 is SGDLS and CDR2 is YYNGEE. CDR3 size: 15 residues. The J segment lost 8 bases and the V segment lost 2 bases, leaving 9 bases of the junction unmatched.

J is TRBJ1-4 and V is TRBV10-2; D gene uncertain. The V end was cut by 5 bases, the J end by 8 bases, with 15 bases between. Germline lookup yields CDR1 WSHSY and CDR2 SAAADI. CDR3 length: 14 residues. The CDR3 DNA sequence: TGCGCCAGCAGTACGTGGGGAGTTTCAGAAAAACTGTTTTTT. Translated: CASSTWGVSEKLFF.

This clone showed up just a few times. The chain employs TRBV14 and TRBJ2-2, with TRBD1 matching 7 bases. V lost 4 bases to trimming and J lost 7 bases; unmatched junction nucleotides: 9. The germline V gene has CDR1 SGHDN and CDR2 FVKESK. CDR3 size: 15 residues. The CDR3 here is CASSPLRGLGGELFF. Here the CDR3 DNA reads TGTGCCAGCAGCCCCTTGAGGGGGCTGGGCGGGGAGCTGTTTTTT.

The chain joins TRBV12-5 to TRBJ1-5; the D gene is possibly TRBD1 (6 bases). The V end lost 6 bases, the J end lost 3 bases, and 9 bases lay between the germline ends. There are 13 residues in the CDR3. The germline CDR1 and CDR2 sequences are LGHNT and FRNRAP. The CDR3 sequence: CASGYRVNQPQHF. CDR3 nucleotide sequence: TGTGCTAGTGGATACAGGGTCAATCAGCCCCAGCATTTT.

The chain has TRBV30 and TRBJ1-2; TRBD1 is a possible D gene (6 bases). Trimming left V 0 bases short and J 4 bases short, with 9 bases between. The germline CDR1 and CDR2 sequences are GTSNPN and SVGIG (reference sequence). The CDR3 spans 13 residues. CDR3 DNA sequence: TGTGCCTGGAGTGTGTCAGGGGCCTATGGCTACACCTTC. It is translated as CAWSVSGAYGYTF.

The DNA for the CDR3 is TGTGCCAGCAGCCCGAGTTGGGGTAATTTAAGGAGTGCCGGGGAGCTGTTTTTT. It specifies CASSPSWGNLRSAGELFF. This sequence joins TRBV14 and TRBJ2-2; no definite D call. The V gene lost 4 bases and the J gene lost 6 bases, with 24 bases spanning the gap. In germline, CDR1 is SGHDN, CDR2 FVKESK. CDR3 length equals 18 residues.

This clone has a handful of counts. The V gene is TRBV30, the J gene TRBJ1-2; weak D call: TRBD1 (6 bases). Germline CDR1 GTSNPN, CDR2 SVGIG (reference sequence). Between the trimmed V and J ends, which lost 7 bases and 8 bases, there was a span of 20 bases. The CDR3 is 13 amino acids. This chain's CDR3 is CASPTPGANGYTF. In DNA, the CDR3 is TGTGCCTCCCCCACGCCGGGGGCGAACGGCTACACCTTC.

V usage is TRBV6-6 and J usage is TRBJ2-7, with 7 bases matching TRBD1. CDR3 length: 16 amino acids. Trimming took 2 bases from V and 2 from J; bases not matched to a gene: 9. Germline CDR1 is MNHNY and CDR2 is SVGAGI (reference sequence). The CDR3 spells CASSYATGTDTYEQYF. As DNA, the CDR3 is TGTGCCAGCAGTTACGCTACCGGGACAGATACCTACGAGCAGTACTTC.

The chain links TRBV7-2 to TRBJ2-5; TRBD2 agrees at 8 bases. CDR3 size: 16 residues. Germline V gene lookup returns CDR1 SGHTA and CDR2 FQGNSA. V was clipped by 1 base and J by 4 bases; unmatched bases: 8. The DNA for the CDR3 is TGTGCCAGCAGCTTAGTTGGCGGGGGGCCGGGAGAGACCCAGTACTTC. Protein sequence: CASSLVGGGPGETQYF.

This rearrangement joins TRBV27 to TRBJ1-5; TRBD1 is a possible D gene (6 bases). Germline assignment: CDR1 MNHEY and CDR2 SMNVEV (reference sequence). Deletions cut 7 bases from V and 0 bases from J, with 13 bases between. The CDR3 runs to 15 residues. DNA for the CDR3: TGTGCCAGCACCCAGGTAGGGGGTAGCAATCAGCCCCAGCATTTT. This sequence encodes CASTQVGGSNQPQHF.

This clone is judged medium-sized (0.01 to 0.1%). The chain combines TRBV14 with TRBJ1-2; TRBD1 is a possible D gene (6 bases). The CDR3 loop spans 12 amino acids. The ends were cut back, 5 bases at V and 8 bases at J, with 12 bases in the middle. Germline loops: CDR1 SGHDN, CDR2 FVKESK. The CDR3 loop reads CASSDTGYGYTF. CDR3 sequence (DNA): TGTGCCAGCAGCGACACAGGGTACGGCTACACCTTC. Using reference TRBV14 and TRBJ1-2 for the parts outside the CDR3, the full variable domain is EAGVTQFPSHSVIEKGQTVTLRCDPISGHDNLYWYRRVMGKEIKFLLHFVKESKQDESGMPNNRFLAERTGGTYSTLKVQPAELEDSGVYFCASSDTGYGYTFGSGTRLTVV.

J is TRBJ1-4 and V is TRBV30, with TRBD1 matching 7 bases. Germline loops: CDR1 GTSNPN, CDR2 SVGIG (reference sequence). The CDR3 extends over 12 amino acids. With 3 bases clipped from V and 10 bases from J, the junction kept 5 bases outside the gene matches. In DNA form, the CDR3 reads TGTGCCTGGAGCGGACAGGTGGGAAAACTGTTTTTT. Amino acids: CAWSGQVGKLFF. Using reference TRBV30 and TRBJ1-4 for the parts outside the CDR3, the full variable domain is SQTIHQWPATLVQPVGSPLSLECTVEGTSNPNLYWYRQAAGRGLQLLFYSVGIGQISSEVPQNLSASRPQDRQFILSSKKLLLSDSGFYLCAWSGQVGKLFFGSGTQLSVL.

This clone has more than one count but fewer than ten. The chain couples TRBV6-1 to TRBJ1-1, with 8 bases that match TRBD1. This CDR3 has 16 amino acids. J lost 1 base, V lost 0 bases, and 4 bases had no gene match. Germline CDR1 MNHNS, CDR2 SASEGT. In DNA, the CDR3 is TGTGCCAGCAGTGAAGCGGACAGGGCGTGGAACACTGAAGCTTTCTTT. It yields the protein CASSEADRAWNTEAFF.

Concerning this clone itself: This CDR3 is also generated by other DNA sequences in the sample. The V gene is TRBV7-9, the J gene TRBJ1-1, with unresolved D. V lost 1 base to trimming and J lost 3 bases, with 6 bases between them. CDR1 is SEHNR and CDR2 is FQNEAQ in the germline V gene (reference sequence). The CDR3 loop spans 13 amino acids. CDR3 protein: CASSLEGDTEAFF. CDR3 nucleotides: TGTGCCAGCAGCTTAGAGGGTGACACTGAAGCTTTCTTT.

As for this clone: The same CDR3 also results from other DNA sequences found in this sample. J is TRBJ2-2 and V is TRBV7-8; D is unresolved. Trimming left V 3 bases short and J 5 bases short, with 4 bases between. CDR3 length equals 12 residues. From germline, CDR1 is SGHVS and CDR2 FQNEAQ. The CDR3 DNA sequence: TGTGCCAGCAGCTTTCAGACCGGGGAGCTGTTTTTT. Protein: CASSFQTGELFF.

This clone was seen a handful of times. The chain uses TRBV7-6 and TRBJ2-4; D is perhaps TRBD2 (6 bases). Trimming removed 4 bases from V and 7 bases from J, with 11 bases in between. Germline CDR1 reads SGHVS; CDR2 reads FNYEAQ. There are 13 residues in the CDR3. DNA of the CDR3: TGTGCCAGCAGCTCAAAGGAGGGGAACATTCAGTACTTC. This codes for CASSSKEGNIQYF.

The genes are TRBV27 and TRBJ1-5; weak D call: TRBD1 (5 bases). There are 14 residues in the CDR3. Germline V gives CDR1 MNHEY, CDR2 SMNVEV (reference sequence). Trimming removed 2 bases at V and 7 bases at J, with 12 bases between. The CDR3 DNA reads TGTGCCAGCAGTTTAGGGGCTGGCGGGCAGCCCCAGCATTTT. Translating it yields CASSLGAGGQPQHF.

V and J are TRBV11-2 and TRBJ1-1; maybe TRBD1 (6 bases). Trimming pared 3 bases from V and 4 bases from J, leaving 12 bases between. CDR1 and CDR2 (germline): SGHAT, FQNNGV. This CDR3 contains 14 residues. CDR3 coding DNA: TGTGCCAGCAGCTTGGGGGGCTTGGGCACTGAAGCTTTCTTT. The encoded protein is CASSLGGLGTEAFF.

The J gene is TRBJ1-2, the V gene TRBV6-5; 9 bases align to TRBD1. The junction had 9 bases not matched to a gene; V was cut back by 6 bases and J by 4 bases. This CDR3 contains 15 residues. Germline V CDR1 and CDR2: MNHEY, SVGAGI. The CDR3 nucleotides are TGTGCCAGCAGACCGGACAGGGGTTACGGCTATGGCTACACCTTC. Its protein product is CASRPDRGYGYGYTF.

The rearrangement uses TRBV9 and TRBJ2-1, with a tentative D call TRBD1 (5 bases). Germline values: CDR1 SGDLS, CDR2 YYNGEE. Trimming took 2 bases from V and 8 from J, leaving 11 bases between them. This CDR3 has 13 amino acids. CDR3: CASSVRGVDEQFF. The DNA of the CDR3 is TGTGCCAGCAGCGTTAGGGGTGTGGATGAGCAGTTCTTC.

The chain has TRBV29-1 and TRBJ2-7, with 7 bases matching TRBD1. J gave up 6 bases and V 5 bases, and 4 bases lay outside the gene matches. The germline CDR1 and CDR2 sequences are SQVTM and ANQGSEA. This CDR3 region has 11 residues. The CDR3 here is CSVLTGVEQYF. CDR3 bases: TGCAGCGTTCTAACAGGGGTCGAGCAGTACTTC.

The chain has TRBV6-6 and TRBJ1-5; weak D call: TRBD1 (6 bases). From germline, CDR1 is MNHNY and CDR2 SVGAGI (reference sequence). The CDR3 covers 13 residues. V was trimmed by 5 bases and J by 4 bases, leaving 9 bases between them. For the CDR3, the DNA is TGTGCCAGCAGTCGACAGGAGAATCAGCCCCAGCATTTT. It is translated as CASSRQENQPQHF.

This clone was seen only a few times. The V call is TRBV18, the J call TRBJ1-1; 8 positions agree with TRBD1. Germline CDR1 KGHSH, CDR2 LQKENI. Unmatched junction bases numbered 4, after V lost 2 bases and J lost 2 bases. The CDR3 runs 15 residues. This CDR3 is CASSPVRGRNTEAFF. The CDR3, as DNA: TGTGCCAGCTCACCAGTCAGGGGGCGAAACACTGAAGCTTTCTTT.

The chain employs TRBV7-6 and TRBJ2-5, with D possibly being TRBD2 (6 bases). Germline lookup yields CDR1 SGHVS and CDR2 FNYEAQ. Trimming cost V 5 bases and J 8 bases, with 9 bases left between them. There are 11 residues in the CDR3. CDR3 nucleotides: TGTGCCAGCAGCCGGGAGTTTACCCAGTACTTC. It translates to CASSREFTQYF.

The rearrangement uses TRBV4-3 and TRBJ2-1; 7 bases are shared with TRBD2. The CDR3 has 14 amino acids. The V and J ends lost 6 bases and 9 bases, in that order; junction bases with no gene match: 11. Germline V lookup: CDR1 LGHNA, CDR2 YSLEER. In DNA form, the CDR3 reads TGCGCCAGCAGAGGGCGGGGGTTCGCTGGTGAGCAGTTCTTC. Encoded protein: CASRGRGFAGEQFF.

The rearrangement links TRBV27 to TRBJ2-7, with D perhaps matching TRBD1 or TRBD2 (6 bases each). The CDR3 is 14 amino acids. Trimming shortened V by 4 bases and J by 6 bases, and 16 bases separated the two germline ends. The germline gives CDR1 MNHEY, CDR2 SMNVEV (reference sequence). The CDR3 DNA sequence: TGTGCCAGCAGTTGGGGGGCTCCACAGAGCGAGCAGTACTTC. It is translated as CASSWGAPQSEQYF.

The chain has TRBV5-6 and TRBJ2-5; D might be TRBD1 (5 bases). Trimming took 2 bases from V and 5 from J, leaving 16 bases between them. Germline values: CDR1 SGHDT, CDR2 YYEEEE. The CDR3 runs to 15 residues. Here the CDR3 reads CASSFLDTKGETQYF. The CDR3 nucleotides read TGTGCCAGCAGCTTCCTCGACACTAAGGGGGAGACCCAGTACTTC.

The chain carries TRBV6-4 and TRBJ1-1; possible D gene TRBD1, 6 bases. The germline CDR1 and CDR2 sequences are MRHNA and SNTAGT. CDR3 size: 12 residues. The V end was cut by 7 bases, the J end by 3 bases, with 9 bases between. CDR3: CASTTGDTEAFF. DNA of the CDR3: TGTGCCAGCACGACAGGAGACACTGAAGCTTTCTTT.